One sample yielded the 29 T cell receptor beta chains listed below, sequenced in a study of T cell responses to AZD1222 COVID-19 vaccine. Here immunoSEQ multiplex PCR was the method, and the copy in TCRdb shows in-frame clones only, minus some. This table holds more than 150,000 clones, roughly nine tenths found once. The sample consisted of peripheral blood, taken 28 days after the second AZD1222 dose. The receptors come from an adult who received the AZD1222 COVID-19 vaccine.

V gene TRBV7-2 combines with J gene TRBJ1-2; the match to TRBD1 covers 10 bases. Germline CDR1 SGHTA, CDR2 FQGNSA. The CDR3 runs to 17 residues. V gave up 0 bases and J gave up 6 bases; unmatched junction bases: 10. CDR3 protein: CASSLASGTGVRDGYTF. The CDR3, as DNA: TGTGCCAGCAGCTTAGCGTCCGGGACAGGGGTTCGCGATGGCTACACCTTC.

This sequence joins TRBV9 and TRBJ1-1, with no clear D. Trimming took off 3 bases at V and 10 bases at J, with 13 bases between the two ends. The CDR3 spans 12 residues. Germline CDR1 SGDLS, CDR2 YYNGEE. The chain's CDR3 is CASSGEVPGAFF. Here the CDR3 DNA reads TGTGCCAGCAGCGGAGAAGTGCCTGGAGCTTTCTTT. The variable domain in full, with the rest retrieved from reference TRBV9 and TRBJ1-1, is DSGVTQTPKHLITATGQRVTLRCSPRSGDLSVYWYQQSLDQGLQFLIQYYNGEERAKGNILERFSAQQFPDLHSELNLSSLELGDSALYFCASSGEVPGAFFGQGTRLTVV.

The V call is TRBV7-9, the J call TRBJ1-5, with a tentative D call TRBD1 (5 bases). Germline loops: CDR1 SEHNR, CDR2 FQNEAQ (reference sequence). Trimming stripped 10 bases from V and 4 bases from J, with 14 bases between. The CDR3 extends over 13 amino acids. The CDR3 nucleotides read TGTGCCACCAGGGAAGGAGCAAATCAGCCCCAGCATTTT. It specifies CATREGANQPQHF.

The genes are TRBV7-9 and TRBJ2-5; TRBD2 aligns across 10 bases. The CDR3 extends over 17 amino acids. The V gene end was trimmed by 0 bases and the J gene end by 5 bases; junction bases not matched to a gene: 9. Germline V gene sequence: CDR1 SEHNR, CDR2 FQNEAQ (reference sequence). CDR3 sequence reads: CASSLAPLAGAVETQYF. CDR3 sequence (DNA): TGTGCCAGCAGCTTAGCTCCCCTAGCGGGAGCGGTGGAGACCCAGTACTTC. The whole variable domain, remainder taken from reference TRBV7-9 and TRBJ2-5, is DTGVSQNPRHKITKRGQNVTFRCDPISEHNRLYWYRQTLGQGPEFLTYFQNEAQLEKSRLLSDRFSAERPKGSFSTLEIQRTEQGDSAMYLCASSLAPLAGAVETQYFGPGTRLLVL.

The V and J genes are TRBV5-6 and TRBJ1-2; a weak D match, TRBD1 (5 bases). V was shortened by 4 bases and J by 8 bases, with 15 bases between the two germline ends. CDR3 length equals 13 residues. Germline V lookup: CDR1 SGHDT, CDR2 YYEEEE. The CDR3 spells CASSPDQGSGYTF. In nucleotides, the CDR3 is TGTGCCAGCAGCCCGGACCAGGGATCGGGCTACACCTTC.

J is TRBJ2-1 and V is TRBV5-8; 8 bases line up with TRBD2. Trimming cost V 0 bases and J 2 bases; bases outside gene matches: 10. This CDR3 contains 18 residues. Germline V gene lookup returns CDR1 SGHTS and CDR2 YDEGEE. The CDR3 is CASSLGTVAGSAYNEQFF. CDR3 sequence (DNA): TGTGCCAGCAGCTTGGGGACCGTAGCGGGATCAGCCTACAATGAGCAGTTCTTC.

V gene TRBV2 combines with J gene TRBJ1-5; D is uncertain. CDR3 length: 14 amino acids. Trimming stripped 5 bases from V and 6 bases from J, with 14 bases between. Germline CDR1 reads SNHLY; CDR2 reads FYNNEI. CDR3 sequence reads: CASSNLRGSQPQHF. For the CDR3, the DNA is TGTGCCAGCAGTAACCTCCGGGGAAGTCAGCCCCAGCATTTT.

CDR3 residues: CASTRSRANQPQHF. The CDR3 coding sequence is TGTGCCAGCACCCGATCCCGGGCCAATCAGCCCCAGCATTTT. The chain is built from TRBV6-5 and TRBJ1-5; D is unresolved. Trimming shortened V by 7 bases and J by 3 bases, and 13 bases separated the two germline ends. The CDR3 is made up of 14 amino acids. Germline V gene sequence: CDR1 MNHEY, CDR2 SVGAGI.

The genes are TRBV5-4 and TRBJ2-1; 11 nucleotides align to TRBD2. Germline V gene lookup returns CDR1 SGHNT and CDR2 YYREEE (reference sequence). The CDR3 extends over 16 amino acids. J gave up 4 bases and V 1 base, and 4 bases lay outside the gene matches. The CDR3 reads CASSLPLAGGYNEQFF. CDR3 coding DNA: TGTGCCAGCAGCTTGCCTCTAGCGGGGGGATACAATGAGCAGTTCTTC. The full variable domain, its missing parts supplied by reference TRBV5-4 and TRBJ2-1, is ETGVTQSPTHLIKTRGQQVTLRCSSQSGHNTVSWYQQALGQGPQFIFQYYREEENGRGNFPPRFSGLQFPNYSSELNVNALELDDSALYLCASSLPLAGGYNEQFFGPGTRLTVL.

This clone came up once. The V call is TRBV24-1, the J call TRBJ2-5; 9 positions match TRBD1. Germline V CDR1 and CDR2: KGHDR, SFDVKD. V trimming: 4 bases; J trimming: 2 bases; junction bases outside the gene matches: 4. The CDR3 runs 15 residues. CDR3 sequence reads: CATSDPGQGQETQYF. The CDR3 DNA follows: TGTGCCACCAGTGACCCGGGACAGGGACAAGAGACCCAGTACTTC.

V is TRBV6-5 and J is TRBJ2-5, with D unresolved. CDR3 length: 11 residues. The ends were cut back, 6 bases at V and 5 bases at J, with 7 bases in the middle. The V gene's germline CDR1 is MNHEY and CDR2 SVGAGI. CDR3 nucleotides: TGTGCCAGCAGAAACCTGGAGACCCAGTACTTC. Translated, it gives CASRNLETQYF.

CDR3 bases: TGTGCCATCAGTGACGATACAGTAAACAATCAGCCCCAGCATTTT. It specifies CAISDDTVNNQPQHF. The chain recombines TRBV10-3 with TRBJ1-5; D call uncertain. This CDR3 has 15 residues. Germline V gives CDR1 ENHRY, CDR2 SYGVKD. Trimming removed 3 bases from V and 3 bases from J, with 12 bases in between.

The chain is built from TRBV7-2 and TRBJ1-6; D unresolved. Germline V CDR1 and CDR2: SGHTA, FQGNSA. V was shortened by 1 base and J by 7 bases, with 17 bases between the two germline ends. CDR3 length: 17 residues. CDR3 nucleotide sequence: TGTGCCAGCAGCTTAGATTTATATGCGACGGTGAATTCACCCCTCCACTTT. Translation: CASSLDLYATVNSPLHF.

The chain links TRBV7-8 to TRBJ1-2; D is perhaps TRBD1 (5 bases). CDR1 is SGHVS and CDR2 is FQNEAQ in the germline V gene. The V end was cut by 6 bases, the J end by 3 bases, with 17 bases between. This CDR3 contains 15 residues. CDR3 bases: TGTGCCAGCAGTTCACGGGGGTTCTCGGACTATGGCTACACCTTC. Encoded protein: CASSSRGFSDYGYTF.

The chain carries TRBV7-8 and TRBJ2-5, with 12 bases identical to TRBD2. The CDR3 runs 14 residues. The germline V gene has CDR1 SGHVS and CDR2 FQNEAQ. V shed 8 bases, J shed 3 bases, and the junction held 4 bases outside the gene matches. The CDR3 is CASQGLAGKETQYF. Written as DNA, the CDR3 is TGTGCCAGCCAGGGACTAGCGGGCAAAGAGACCCAGTACTTC. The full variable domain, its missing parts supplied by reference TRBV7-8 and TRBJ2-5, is GAGVSQSPRYKVAKRGQDVALRCDPISGHVSLFWYQQALGQGPEFLTYFQNEAQLDKSGLPSDRFFAERPEGSVSTLKIQRTQQEDSAVYLCASQGLAGKETQYFGPGTRLLVL.

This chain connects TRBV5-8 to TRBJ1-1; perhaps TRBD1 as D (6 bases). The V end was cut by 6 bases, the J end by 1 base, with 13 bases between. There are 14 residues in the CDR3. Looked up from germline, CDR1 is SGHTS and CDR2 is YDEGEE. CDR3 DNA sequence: TGTGCCAGCACGCTCTCCAGGGGGAACACTGAAGCTTTCTTT. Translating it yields CASTLSRGNTEAFF. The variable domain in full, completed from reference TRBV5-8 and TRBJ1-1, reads EAGVTQSPTHLIKTRGQQATLRCSPISGHTSVYWYQQALGLGLQFLLWYDEGEERNRGNFPPRFSGRQFPNYSSELNVNALELEDSALYLCASTLSRGNTEAFFGQGTRLTVV.

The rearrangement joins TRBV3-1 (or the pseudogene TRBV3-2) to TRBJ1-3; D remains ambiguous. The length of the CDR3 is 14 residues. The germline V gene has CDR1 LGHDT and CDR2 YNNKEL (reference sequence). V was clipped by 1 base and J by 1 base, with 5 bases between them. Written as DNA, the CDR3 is TGTGCCAGCAGCCAAGGGGGATCTGGAAACACCATATATTTT. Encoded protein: CASSQGGSGNTIYF.

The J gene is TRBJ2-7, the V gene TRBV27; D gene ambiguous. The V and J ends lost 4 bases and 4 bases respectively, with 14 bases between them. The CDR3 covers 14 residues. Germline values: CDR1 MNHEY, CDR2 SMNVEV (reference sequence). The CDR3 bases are TGTGCCAGCAGTTCCCTCCGGGCCCGTTACGAGCAGTACTTC. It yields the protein CASSSLRARYEQYF.

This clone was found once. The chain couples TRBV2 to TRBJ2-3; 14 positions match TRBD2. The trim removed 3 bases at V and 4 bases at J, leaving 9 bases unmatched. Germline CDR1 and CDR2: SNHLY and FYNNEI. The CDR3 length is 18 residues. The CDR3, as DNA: TGTGCCAGCAGTGATGGTGGACTAGCGGGGGGAGGAGCAGATACGCAGTATTTT. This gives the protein CASSDGGLAGGGADTQYF.

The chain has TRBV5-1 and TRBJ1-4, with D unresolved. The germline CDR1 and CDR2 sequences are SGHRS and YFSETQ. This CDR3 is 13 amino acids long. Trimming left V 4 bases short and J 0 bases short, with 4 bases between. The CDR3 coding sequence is TGCGCCAGCAGCCGTGCAACTAATGAAAAACTGTTTTTT. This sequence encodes CASSRATNEKLFF. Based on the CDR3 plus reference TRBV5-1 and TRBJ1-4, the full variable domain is KAGVTQTPRYLIKTRGQQVTLSCSPISGHRSVSWYQQTPGQGLQFLFEYFSETQRNKGNFPGRFSGRQFSNSRSEMNVSTLELGDSALYLCASSRATNEKLFFGSGTQLSVL.

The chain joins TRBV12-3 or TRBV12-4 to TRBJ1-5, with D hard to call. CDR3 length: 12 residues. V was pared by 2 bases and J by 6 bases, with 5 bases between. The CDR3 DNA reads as TGTGCCAGCAGTTTATCGAGTCAGCCCCAGCATTTT. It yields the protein CASSLSSQPQHF.

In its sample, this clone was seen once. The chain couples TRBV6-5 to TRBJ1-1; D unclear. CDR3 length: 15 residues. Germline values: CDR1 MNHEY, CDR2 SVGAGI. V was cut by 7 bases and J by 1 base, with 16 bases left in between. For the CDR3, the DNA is TGTGCCAGCATCAATACCAGGACGGGGAACACTGAAGCTTTCTTT. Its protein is CASINTRTGNTEAFF.

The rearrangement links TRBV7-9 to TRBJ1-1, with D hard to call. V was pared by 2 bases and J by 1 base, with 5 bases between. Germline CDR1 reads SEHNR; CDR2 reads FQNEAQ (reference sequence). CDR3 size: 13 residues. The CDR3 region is CASSLLGNTEAFF. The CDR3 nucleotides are TGTGCCAGCAGCTTACTGGGGAACACTGAAGCTTTCTTT.

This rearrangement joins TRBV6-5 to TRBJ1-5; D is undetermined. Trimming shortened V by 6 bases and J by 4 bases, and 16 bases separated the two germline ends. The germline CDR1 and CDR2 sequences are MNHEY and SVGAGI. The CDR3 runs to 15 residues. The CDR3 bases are TGTGCCAGCAGGTTCCGTGGGAACTCTAATCAGCCCCAGCATTTT. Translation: CASRFRGNSNQPQHF.

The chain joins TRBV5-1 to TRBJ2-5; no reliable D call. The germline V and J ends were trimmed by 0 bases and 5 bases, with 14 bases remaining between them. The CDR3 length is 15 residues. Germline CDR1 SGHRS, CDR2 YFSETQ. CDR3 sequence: CASSLVSGSRETQYF. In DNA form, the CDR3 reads TGCGCCAGCAGCTTGGTTTCAGGCAGTAGGGAGACCCAGTACTTC.

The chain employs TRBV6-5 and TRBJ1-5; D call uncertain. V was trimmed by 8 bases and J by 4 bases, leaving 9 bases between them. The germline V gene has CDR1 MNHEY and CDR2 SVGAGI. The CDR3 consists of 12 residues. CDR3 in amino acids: CASLQLNQPQHF. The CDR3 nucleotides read TGTGCCAGCCTACAGCTAAATCAGCCCCAGCATTTT.

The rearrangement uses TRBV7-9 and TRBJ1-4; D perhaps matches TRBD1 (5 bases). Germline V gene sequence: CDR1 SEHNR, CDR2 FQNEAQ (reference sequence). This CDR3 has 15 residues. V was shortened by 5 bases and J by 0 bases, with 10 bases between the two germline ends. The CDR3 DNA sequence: TGTGCCAGCAGCATCGGGACCACAACTAATGAAAAACTGTTTTTT. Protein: CASSIGTTTNEKLFF. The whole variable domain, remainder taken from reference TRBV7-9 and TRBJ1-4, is DTGVSQNPRHKITKRGQNVTFRCDPISEHNRLYWYRQTLGQGPEFLTYFQNEAQLEKSRLLSDRFSAERPKGSFSTLEIQRTEQGDSAMYLCASSIGTTTNEKLFFGSGTQLSVL.

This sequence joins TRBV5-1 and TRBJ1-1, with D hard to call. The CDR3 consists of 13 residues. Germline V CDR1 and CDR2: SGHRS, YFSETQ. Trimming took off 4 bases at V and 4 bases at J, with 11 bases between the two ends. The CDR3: CASSAAGSTEAFF. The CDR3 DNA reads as TGCGCCAGCAGCGCCGCAGGAAGCACTGAAGCTTTCTTT.

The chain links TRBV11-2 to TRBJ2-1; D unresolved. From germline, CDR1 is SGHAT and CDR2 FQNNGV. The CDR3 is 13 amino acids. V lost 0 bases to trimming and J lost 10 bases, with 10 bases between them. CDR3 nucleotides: TGTGCCAGCAGCTTAGATCCCCGTACGGAGCAGTTCTTC. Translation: CASSLDPRTEQFF.